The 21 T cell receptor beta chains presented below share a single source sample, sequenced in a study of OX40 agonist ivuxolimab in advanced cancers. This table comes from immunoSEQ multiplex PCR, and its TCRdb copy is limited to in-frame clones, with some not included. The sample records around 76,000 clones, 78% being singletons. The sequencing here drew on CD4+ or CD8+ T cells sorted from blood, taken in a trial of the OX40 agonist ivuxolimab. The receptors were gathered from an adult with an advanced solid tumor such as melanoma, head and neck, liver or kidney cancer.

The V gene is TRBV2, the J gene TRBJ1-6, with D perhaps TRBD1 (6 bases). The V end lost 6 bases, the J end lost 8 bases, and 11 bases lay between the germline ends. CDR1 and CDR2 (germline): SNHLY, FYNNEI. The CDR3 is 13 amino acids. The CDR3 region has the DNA TGTGCCAGCAGCCGGGACACCCATTCACCCCTCCACTTT. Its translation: CASSRDTHSPLHF.

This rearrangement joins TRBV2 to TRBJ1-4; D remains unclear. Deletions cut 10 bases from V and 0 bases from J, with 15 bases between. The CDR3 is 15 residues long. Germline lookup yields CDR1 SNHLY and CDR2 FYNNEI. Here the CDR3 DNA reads TGTGCCACTTGTAGGTGGATGACAACTAATGAAAAACTGTTTTTT. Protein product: CATCRWMTTNEKLFF.

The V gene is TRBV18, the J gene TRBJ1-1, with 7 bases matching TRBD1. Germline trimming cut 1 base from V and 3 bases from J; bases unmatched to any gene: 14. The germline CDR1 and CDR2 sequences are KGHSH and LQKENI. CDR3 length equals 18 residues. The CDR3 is CASSPRKGARNLHTEAFF. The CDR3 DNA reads TGTGCCAGCTCACCACGAAAGGGGGCGCGAAATTTACACACTGAAGCTTTCTTT.

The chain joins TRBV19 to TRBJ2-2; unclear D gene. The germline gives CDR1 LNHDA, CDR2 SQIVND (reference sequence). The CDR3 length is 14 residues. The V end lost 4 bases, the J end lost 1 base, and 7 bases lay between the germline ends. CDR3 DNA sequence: TGTGCCAGTAGTACCGGCCTGAACACCGGGGAGCTGTTTTTT. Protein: CASSTGLNTGELFF.

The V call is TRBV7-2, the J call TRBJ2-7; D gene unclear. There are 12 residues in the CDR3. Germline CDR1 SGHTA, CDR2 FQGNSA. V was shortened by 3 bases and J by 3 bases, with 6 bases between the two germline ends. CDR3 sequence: CASSFSVYEQYF. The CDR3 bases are TGTGCCAGCAGCTTCTCCGTCTACGAGCAGTACTTC.

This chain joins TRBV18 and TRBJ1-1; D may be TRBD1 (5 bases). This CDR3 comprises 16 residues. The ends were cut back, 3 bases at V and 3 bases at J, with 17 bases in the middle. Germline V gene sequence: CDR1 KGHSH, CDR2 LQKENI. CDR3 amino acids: CASSPIGGSGYTEAFF. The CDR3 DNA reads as TGTGCCAGCTCACCGATCGGGGGTTCAGGGTACACTGAAGCTTTCTTT.

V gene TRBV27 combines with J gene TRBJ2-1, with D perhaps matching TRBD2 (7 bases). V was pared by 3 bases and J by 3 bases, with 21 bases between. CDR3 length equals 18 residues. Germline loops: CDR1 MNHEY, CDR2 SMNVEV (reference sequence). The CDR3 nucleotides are TGTGCCAGCAGTTTGGGGGGGCCGGGACGCCGGATCTACAATGAGCAGTTCTTC. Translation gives CASSLGGPGRRIYNEQFF.

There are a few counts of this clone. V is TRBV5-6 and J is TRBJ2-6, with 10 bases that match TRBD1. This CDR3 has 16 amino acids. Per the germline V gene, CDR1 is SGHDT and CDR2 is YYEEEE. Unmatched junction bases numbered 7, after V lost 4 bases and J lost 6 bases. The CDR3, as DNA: TGTGCCAGCAGCAGACCCGGGACAGGGGCGGCCAACGTCCTGACTTTC. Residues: CASSRPGTGAANVLTF.

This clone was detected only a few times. This CDR3 reads CASSIQEGGNQPQHF. The CDR3 bases are TGTGCCAGCAGTATACAGGAGGGAGGCAATCAGCCCCAGCATTTT. This rearrangement joins TRBV6-1 to TRBJ1-5; D may be TRBD1 (5 bases). The CDR3 length is 15 residues. Germline loops: CDR1 MNHNS, CDR2 SASEGT. Trimming stripped 5 bases from V and 2 bases from J, with 13 bases between.

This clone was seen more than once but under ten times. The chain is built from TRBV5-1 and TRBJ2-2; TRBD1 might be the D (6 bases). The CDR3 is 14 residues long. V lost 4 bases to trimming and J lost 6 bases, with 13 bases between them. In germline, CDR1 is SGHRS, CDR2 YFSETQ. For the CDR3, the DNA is TGCGCCAGCAGCCGTACAGGGTCCCCCGGGGAGCTGTTTTTT. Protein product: CASSRTGSPGELFF.

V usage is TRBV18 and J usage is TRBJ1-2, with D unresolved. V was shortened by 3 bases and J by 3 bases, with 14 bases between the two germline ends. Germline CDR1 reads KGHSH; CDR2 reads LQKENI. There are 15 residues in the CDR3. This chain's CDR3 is CASSPVTVTHYGYTF. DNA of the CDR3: TGTGCCAGCTCACCGGTCACAGTAACGCACTATGGCTACACCTTC.

The CDR3 spells CASTGEGQPQHF. In DNA, the CDR3 is TGTGCCAGCACAGGGGAGGGACAGCCCCAGCATTTT. The chain couples TRBV28 to TRBJ1-5; possibly TRBD1 for D (6 bases). Germline loops: CDR1 MDHEN, CDR2 SYDVKM. The CDR3 runs 12 residues. Trimming cost V 7 bases and J 7 bases, with 11 bases left between them.

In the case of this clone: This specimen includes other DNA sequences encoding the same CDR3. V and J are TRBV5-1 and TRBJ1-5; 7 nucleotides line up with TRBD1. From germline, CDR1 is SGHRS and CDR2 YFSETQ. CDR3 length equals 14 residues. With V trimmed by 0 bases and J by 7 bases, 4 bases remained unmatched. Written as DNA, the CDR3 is TGCGCCAGCAGCTTGGGACAGGGCGGCCAGCCCCAGCATTTT. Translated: CASSLGQGGQPQHF.

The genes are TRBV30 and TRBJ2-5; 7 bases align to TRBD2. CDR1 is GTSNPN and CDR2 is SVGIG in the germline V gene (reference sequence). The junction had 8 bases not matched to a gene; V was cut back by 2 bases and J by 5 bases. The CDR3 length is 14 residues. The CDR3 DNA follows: TGTGCCTGGAGTTTAGGCGGGAGTGCTGAGACCCAGTACTTC. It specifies CAWSLGGSAETQYF.

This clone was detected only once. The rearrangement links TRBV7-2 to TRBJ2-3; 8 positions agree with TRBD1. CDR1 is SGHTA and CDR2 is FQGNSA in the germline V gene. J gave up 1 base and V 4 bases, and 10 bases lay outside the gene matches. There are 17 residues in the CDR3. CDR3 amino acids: CASSYLWDRPRTDTQYF. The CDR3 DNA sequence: TGTGCCAGCAGCTACCTCTGGGACAGGCCCCGCACAGATACGCAGTATTTT.

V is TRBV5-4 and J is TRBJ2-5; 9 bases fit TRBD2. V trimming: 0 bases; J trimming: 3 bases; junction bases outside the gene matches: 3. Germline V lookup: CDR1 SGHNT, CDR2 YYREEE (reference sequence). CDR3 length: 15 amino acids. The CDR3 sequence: CASSLDPSGKETQYF. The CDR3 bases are TGTGCCAGCAGCTTGGATCCTAGCGGGAAAGAGACCCAGTACTTC.

The CDR3 spells CASSSLARGYEQYF. The CDR3 bases are TGTGCCAGCAGTTCCCTGGCGAGAGGGTACGAGCAGTACTTC. V is TRBV28 and J is TRBJ2-7; D perhaps matches TRBD2 (5 bases). Per the germline V gene, CDR1 is MDHEN and CDR2 is SYDVKM. The CDR3 extends over 14 amino acids. Trimming removed 4 bases at V and 4 bases at J, with 14 bases between.

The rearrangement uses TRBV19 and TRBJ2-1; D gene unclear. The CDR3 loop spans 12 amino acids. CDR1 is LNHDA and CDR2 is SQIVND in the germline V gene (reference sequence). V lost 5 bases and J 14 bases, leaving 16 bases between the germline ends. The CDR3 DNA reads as TGTGCCAGTAGTCTCCGACTCGGATATAAGTTCTTC. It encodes CASSLRLGYKFF.

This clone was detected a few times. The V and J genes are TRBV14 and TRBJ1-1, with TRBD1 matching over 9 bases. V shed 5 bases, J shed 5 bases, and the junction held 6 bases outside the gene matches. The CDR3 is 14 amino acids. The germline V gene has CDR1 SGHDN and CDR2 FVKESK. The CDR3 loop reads CASSKRQGGTEAFF. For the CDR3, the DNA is TGTGCCAGCAGCAAAAGACAGGGGGGTACTGAAGCTTTCTTT.

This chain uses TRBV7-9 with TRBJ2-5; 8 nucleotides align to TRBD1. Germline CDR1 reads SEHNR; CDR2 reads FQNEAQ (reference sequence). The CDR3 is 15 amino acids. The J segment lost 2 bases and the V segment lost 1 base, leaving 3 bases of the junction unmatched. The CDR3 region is CASSLGTGPQETQYF. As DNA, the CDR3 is TGTGCCAGCAGCTTAGGGACAGGGCCGCAAGAGACCCAGTACTTC.

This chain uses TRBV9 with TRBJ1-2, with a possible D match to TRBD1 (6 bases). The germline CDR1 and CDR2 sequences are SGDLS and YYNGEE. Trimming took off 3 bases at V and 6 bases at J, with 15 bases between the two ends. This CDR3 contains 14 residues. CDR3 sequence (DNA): TGTGCCAGCAGCGCTAGGGGCAGGGGAGATGGCTACACCTTC. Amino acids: CASSARGRGDGYTF.